This entry concerns a single T cell receptor (beta chain). The target of this receptor is not known. The input lacks base qualities; no much larger clone sits a single base away. The record originates from a study of PD-L1 blockade in urothelial cancer (dated by TCRdb to about 2017). Broadly, across the study: Every patient began therapy at some point between 2013 and 2015 and was given atezolizumab 1,200 mg intravenously every 3 weeks. Patients had an ECOG performance status of 0 or 1 and had received between 0 and 3 prior chemotherapy regimens. Blood samples were analyzed at 3 weeks after treatment start (second dose) and at 6 weeks after treatment start. Some ten patients reached durable clinical benefit, while around 19 patients did not. Approximately 29 patients had pretreatment blood TCR-seq, some 25 had at least one posttreatment blood collection, and some 25 had tumor TCR-seq. Durable clinical benefit meant progression-free survival longer than 6 months, and TCR features were also tested against progression-free and overall survival. In the same patients, whole exome sequencing and RNA sequencing of pretreatment tumors were performed in addition to TCR sequencing. TCR sequencing covered pretreatment tumor samples and matched, serially collected peripheral blood taken before and after atezolizumab treatment. Blood samples yielded a median of roughly 150,000 T cells and around 80,000 unique TCRs, with median clonality 0.080. About 90% of the 29 patients were males with bladder-origin urothelial cancer, and about 60% of the roughly 29 reported a prior smoking history. The study, an exploratory multi-omic analysis, examined somatic, immune and clinical correlates of response to PD-L1 blockade with atezolizumab in urothelial cancer.

Summary of the overall study and its limitations: Because the sample size was small (n of about 31) and many of the analyses were exploratory, the results are meant to be hypothesis-generating. Among patients with durable benefit, tumor-associated TCR clones showed greater expansion in peripheral blood 3 weeks after treatment started (n of about 21, p = 0.022). A pretreatment peripheral blood TCR clonality below the median was linked to improved progression-free and overall survival.

From V the trimming removes 2 bases and from J it removes 4 bases, while the gene matches leave 7 bases of the junction unaccounted for. The CDR3 holds 16 amino acids from the cysteine to the phenylalanine. Only the CDR3 DNA is retained, 48 bases long and in frame from the first base. As encoded in the germline V gene, CDR1 is SGHRS while CDR2 is YFSETQ. The time point label here, explained by the study, means: peripheral blood 6 weeks after treatment start. A total of 29 patients with locally advanced or metastatic urothelial carcinoma, treated at Memorial Sloan Kettering on a trial protocol, made up the cohort. Peripheral blood mononuclear cells were collected pretreatment and during treatment, with between 1 and 8 total time points per patient. The Qiagen DNeasy Blood extraction kit was used to purify genomic DNA from total PBMCs and from tumor samples. PBMCs were collected pretreatment and during treatment and were isolated and stored as previously described.

Synthetic TCR analog templates were spiked into each PCR so that absolute template abundance could be estimated from read counts. The immunoSEQ assay used bias-controlled V and J gene primers to amplify TCRbeta CDR3 regions from genomic DNA. Sequencing of rearranged TCRbeta segments was performed at approximately 20X coverage. For the original study's pipeline: Clustering was used to correct sequencing errors, and CDR3s were annotated against IMGT so that V, D and J genes could be assigned. Out-of-frame and stop-codon sequences were excluded, and only productive TCRbeta rearrangements were used in downstream analyses. Clonality was calculated as one minus the Shannon entropy normalized by the log of the number of unique productive sequences. Clones differing between time points or between blood and tumor were identified using Fisher's exact test with Benjamini-Hochberg correction, with an adjusted p below 0.01 applied as the threshold. The immuneACCESS repertoire file appears here via TCRdb, limited to in-frame rearrangements. These files lack a portion of the clones; in checked studies, under half of the deficit traces to unresolved V genes, and the cause of the others is not known. That table furnishes V, J and clone size, whereas the DNA furnished D and trimming. The sample table shows about 110,000 clones, and approximately 90% are seen once. The top ten clonotypes cover less than 5% of the sample.

Recombination linked TRBV5-1 to TRBJ2-2, and TRBD2 matches 8 of the central bases. The material was PBMCs, obtained around atezolizumab (anti-PD-L1) treatment. This clonotype originated in a man aged 55 to 70 with urothelial cancer. DNA sequence: TGCGCCAGCAGCTTCGGCGGGAGCGGGGGCACCGGGGAGCTGTTTTTT. This translates into CASSFGGSGGTGELFF. The full variable domain, with segments outside the CDR3 supplied by the reference TRBV5-1 and TRBJ2-2 proteins, appears as KAGVTQTPRYLIKTRGQQVTLSCSPISGHRSVSWYQQTPGQGLQFLFEYFSETQRNKGNFPGRFSGRQFSNSRSEMNVSTLELGDSALYLCASSFGGSGGTGELFFGEGSRLTVL.